This TCR beta chain was captured by sequencing in a study of Graves' ophthalmopathy and Graves' hyperthyroidism. Across the study: Pretreatment peripheral blood was obtained at initial diagnosis.

By definition, stable hyperthyroidism involved no ophthalmopathy within 18 months of follow-up. Overall study results and limits: The majority of expanded thyroid clonotypes above 0.001 frequency also occurred in blood. Built on 13 signatures, a model told ophthalmopathy apart from stable hyperthyroidism with approximately 88% sensitivity and less than 82% specificity.

Using RNA transcripts, the TCR beta CDR3 regions were amplified. HTBI-primed RT-PCR formed the first round, and a multiplex PCR formed the second. MiXCR, applied by TCRdb to the multiplex PCR reads, yields one record per CDR3 protein. The sample has 300,000 to 450,000 distinct CDR3 sequences, about 17% seen once. This clonotype was found many times. The antigen is not known. Germline V CDR1 and CDR2: MDHEN, SYDVKM. Trimming took 2 bases from V and 2 from J, leaving 12 bases between them. CDR3 length: 15 amino acids. The J gene is TRBJ2-5, the V gene TRBV28, with D tentatively TRBD2 (5 bases). The sequencing sample was made of peripheral blood. The origin of this receptor is an adult woman with stable Graves' hyperthyroidism. The CDR3 DNA follows: TGTGCCAGCAGTTTAGACAAGCGGAGACAAGAGACCCAGTACTTC. Protein product: CASSLDKRRQETQYF.